The entry below gives a single T cell receptor (beta chain) sequence along with its context. The CDR3 runs 15 residues. Germline V lookup: CDR1 SEHNR, CDR2 FQNEAQ (reference sequence). Losses at the gene ends were 6 bases for V and 6 bases for J; bases not matched to a gene: 11. The data are from a study of shared clonotypes between healthy human individuals. Profiled with immunoSEQ multiplex PCR; TCRdb holds only in-frame clones, not every one. The data show 980,000 or so clones, 60% to 85% seen once. Sequences were obtained from memory CD4+ T cells sorted from blood. The subset was: CD45RA-negative fraction. The V call is TRBV7-9, the J call TRBJ2-1; 7 bases match TRBD2. The source of this sequence is a man aged 18 to 30 in good health. The CDR3 is CASSLERGNFNEQFF. CDR3 DNA sequence: TGTGCCAGCAGTCTAGAGCGGGGAAACTTCAATGAGCAGTTCTTC.